This record looks at one T cell receptor (beta chain) sequence and its context. No antigen is known for it. This sample was included in a study of cytomegalovirus exposure and HLA in healthy donors. Points from the study as a whole: Clonal expansion, a later analysis showed, was greater in HLA-associated TCR beta chains than in equally common others. Most TCR beta V segments were productive about 90% or about 30% of the time in an earlier analysis.

Vbeta (60) and Jbeta (13) primers were used in the PCR. Data came from immunoSEQ multiplex PCR; TCRdb stores just in-frame clones and leaves some out. The table records 180,000 or so clones, around 76% of them present only once. CDR3 size: 15 residues. Germline lookup yields CDR1 GTSNPN and CDR2 SVGIG (reference sequence). V dropped 2 bases and J dropped 4; count of bases not matched to a gene: 4. The sequence was obtained from a young woman in good health and CMV-seropositive. The chain couples TRBV30 to TRBJ2-1; TRBD2 aligns across 11 bases. The sample taken for sequencing was PBMCs. The chain's CDR3 is CAWSLAGGPYNEQFF. The CDR3 bases are TGTGCCTGGAGTTTAGCGGGGGGGCCGTACAATGAGCAGTTCTTC.